The rows below give T cell receptor beta chains drawn from one sample of a study of sequential checkpoint blockade in melanoma. Libraries were prepared by immunoSEQ multiplex PCR; TCRdb keeps only in-frame clonotypes and omits some of them. The table has more than 25,000 clones, roughly nine tenths seen once; the top ten hold less than 15%. The material was CD8+ T cells sorted from blood (inferred from file names), obtained from a patient given nivolumab and ipilimumab in sequence. All receptors come from a human donor with melanoma. Each CDR3 is given with its conserved first and last residue. The order of the fields is J gene, D gene, V gene, clone size, CDR3 protein, CDR3 DNA. D genes are given only for firm matches. The size entry is marked missing in some rows and otherwise reads once, few, many or a size class.

>TRBJ2-2|TRBD2|TRBV5-4|NA
CASSFPSGGTGELFF
TGTGCCAGCAGCTTTCCTAGCGGTGGCACCGGGGAGCTGTTTTTT
>TRBJ2-6|NA|TRBV7-6|NA
CASSLVPGRETGANVLTF
TGTGCCAGCAGCTTGGTTCCGGGCAGGGAAACTGGGGCCAACGTCCTGACTTTC
>TRBJ2-1|NA|TRBV4-1|NA
CASSQEYADSYNEQFF
TGCGCCAGCAGCCAAGAATACGCGGACTCCTACAATGAGCAGTTCTTC
>TRBJ1-2|NA|TRBV4-3|NA
CASSQDGDPWGYTF
TGCGCCAGCAGCCAAGACGGTGATCCCTGGGGCTACACCTTC
>TRBJ2-1|TRBD2|TRBV4-3|NA
CASSQGGLAHEQFF
TGCGCCAGCAGCCAAGGGGGACTAGCCCATGAGCAGTTCTTC
>TRBJ2-5|NA|TRBV2|NA
CASSDGRLEETQYF
TGTGCCAGCAGTGATGGGAGGTTGGAAGAGACCCAGTACTTC
>TRBJ2-5|TRBD1|TRBV27|NA
CASTRTGAETQYF
TGTGCCAGCACCAGGACAGGTGCCGAGACCCAGTACTTC
>TRBJ2-7|TRBD2|TRBV28|NA
CASSLYGRSSYEQYF
TGTGCCAGCAGTTTATACGGGAGGAGCTCCTACGAGCAGTACTTC
>TRBJ1-6|NA|TRBV6-5|once
CASSSSGAHDNSPLHF
TGTGCCAGCAGTTCCTCGGGGGCGCATGATAATTCACCCCTCCACTTT
>TRBJ2-7|NA|TRBV11-2|once
CASSFAPYEQYF
TGTGCCAGCAGCTTCGCGCCCTACGAGCAGTACTTC
>TRBJ1-1|NA|TRBV7-9|NA
CASSPHGGGANTEAFF
TGTGCCAGCAGCCCTCATGGGGGGGGCGCGAACACTGAAGCTTTCTTT
>TRBJ1-5|NA|TRBV19|NA
CASSIDQAGSQPQHF
TGTGCCAGTAGTATAGATCAGGCAGGGTCTCAGCCCCAGCATTTT
>TRBJ1-5|NA|TRBV4-2|NA
CASSQQTEYSNQPQHF
TGTGCCAGCAGCCAACAGACAGAGTATAGCAATCAGCCCCAGCATTTT
>TRBJ2-1|NA|TRBV29-1|NA
CSAPTSNEQFF
TGCAGCGCCCCCACTAGCAATGAGCAGTTCTTC
>TRBJ1-1|NA|TRBV7-6|NA
CASSRTMNTEAFF
TGTGCCAGCAGCCGCACTATGAACACTGAAGCTTTCTTT
>TRBJ1-2|NA|TRBV7-9|NA
CASSSTIGQHVRGYTF
TGTGCCAGCAGCTCCACAATTGGACAGCACGTCAGAGGCTACACCTTC
>TRBJ1-1|NA|TRBV4-3|NA
CASSHLENTEAFF
TGCGCCAGCAGCCATTTAGAGAACACTGAAGCTTTCTTT
>TRBJ2-2|TRBD1|TRBV28|NA
CASSHRGTGELFF
TGTGCCAGCAGTCACAGGGGAACCGGGGAGCTGTTTTTT
>TRBJ1-1|NA|TRBV27|NA
CASSSTPEGWGEAFF
TGTGCCAGCAGTTCCACCCCCGAGGGTTGGGGTGAAGCTTTCTTT
>TRBJ1-2|NA|TRBV9|NA
CASSVADFYGYTF
TGTGCCAGCAGCGTAGCAGATTTCTATGGCTACACCTTC
>TRBJ1-1|NA|TRBV4-3|NA
CASSQQGGNTEAFF
TGCGCCAGCAGCCAACAGGGTGGGAACACTGAAGCTTTCTTT
>TRBJ2-7|TRBD1|TRBV5-1|NA
CASSFRQGMAYEQYF
TGCGCCAGCAGCTTTCGACAGGGAATGGCCTACGAGCAGTACTTC
>TRBJ2-7|TRBD2|TRBV13|NA
CASSSPGLAGAYEQYF
TGTGCCAGCAGCTCCCCTGGACTAGCGGGGGCCTACGAGCAGTACTTC
>TRBJ1-6|TRBD1|TRBV5-1|NA
CASSSGTENSPLHF
TGCGCCAGCAGTTCCGGGACAGAGAATTCACCCCTCCACTTT
>TRBJ2-1|TRBD2|TRBV4-1|NA
CASSPGLAGNYEQFF
TGCGCCAGCAGCCCAGGACTAGCGGGGAACTATGAGCAGTTCTTC
>TRBJ2-3|TRBD2|TRBV30|NA
CAWSAGLGADTQYF
TGTGCCTGGAGTGCCGGACTAGGGGCAGATACGCAGTATTTT
>TRBJ1-5|NA|TRBV6-1|NA
CASSNPGTLNPQHF
TGTGCCAGCAGTAACCCCGGGACTCTAAACCCCCAGCATTTT
>TRBJ1-5|NA|TRBV5-6|NA
CASSFSSNQPQHF
TGTGCCAGCAGCTTCTCGAGCAATCAGCCCCAGCATTTT
>TRBJ2-5|NA|TRBV7-9|NA
CASSPTWGNQETQYF
TGTGCCAGCAGCCCAACCTGGGGCAACCAAGAGACCCAGTACTTC
>TRBJ2-7|TRBD1|TRBV4-1|NA
CASSQRTGGYEQYF
TGCGCCAGCAGTCAACGGACAGGGGGGTACGAGCAGTACTTC
>TRBJ2-7|TRBD1|TRBV9|once
CASSVTGGSYEQYF
TGTGCCAGCAGCGTGACAGGGGGCTCCTACGAGCAGTACTTC
>TRBJ1-5|NA|TRBV5-1|NA
CASSLAGGSQPQHF
TGCGCCAGCAGCTTAGCCGGAGGGTCACAGCCCCAGCATTTT
>TRBJ1-3|NA|TRBV5-6|NA
CASSPTALLGGNTIYF
TGTGCCAGCAGCCCCACAGCACTTTTAGGCGGAAACACCATATATTTT
>TRBJ1-5|NA|TRBV7-6|NA
CASSGGGLYQPQHF
TGTGCCAGCAGCGGGGGGGGGCTCTATCAGCCCCAGCATTTT
>TRBJ1-1|NA|TRBV5-4|NA
CASSLAPGNTEAFF
TGTGCCAGCAGCTTGGCACCCGGGAACACTGAAGCTTTCTTT
>TRBJ2-1|NA|TRBV7-9|NA
CASSPRDSSSYNEQFF
TGTGCCAGCAGCCCACGCGACAGTAGCTCCTACAATGAGCAGTTCTTC
>TRBJ2-1|TRBD2|TRBV5-6|NA
CASSLQTSFGGGHYEQFF
TGTGCCAGCAGCTTGCAGACGTCTTTTGGCGGGGGGCACTATGAGCAGTTCTTC
>TRBJ2-2|TRBD2|TRBV15|NA
CATSSPTVRGGRDTGELFF
TGTGCCACCAGCTCTCCAACAGTACGGGGGGGAAGGGACACCGGGGAGCTGTTTTTT
>TRBJ2-7|TRBD2|TRBV7-2|NA
CASSPRTSGSSYEQYF
TGTGCCAGCAGCCCTAGGACTAGCGGGAGTAGCTACGAGCAGTACTTC
>TRBJ1-3|NA|TRBV6-1|NA
CASSKRGNTGNTIYF
TGTGCCAGCAGTAAAAGGGGGAATACAGGAAACACCATATATTTT
>TRBJ1-3|NA|TRBV28|NA
CASAEGPTGGNTIYF
TGTGCCAGCGCCGAGGGCCCGACGGGAGGAAACACCATATATTTT
>TRBJ1-1|NA|TRBV10-3|NA
CAISIALLNTEAFF
TGTGCCATCAGTATAGCCCTACTGAACACTGAAGCTTTCTTT
>TRBJ2-1|NA|TRBV5-4|NA
CASSPGAEQFF
TGTGCCAGCAGCCCTGGAGCCGAGCAGTTCTTC
>TRBJ1-2|NA|TRBV14|NA
CASSQRTVLYGYTF
TGTGCCAGCAGCCAACGGACAGTCCTCTATGGCTACACCTTC
>TRBJ2-1|NA|TRBV5-6|once
CASSSSDNEQFF
TGTGCCAGCAGCTCCTCTGACAATGAGCAGTTCTTC
>TRBJ2-5|NA|TRBV6-5|NA
CASRQGDETQYF
TGTGCCAGCAGACAGGGAGACGAGACCCAGTACTTC
>TRBJ2-7|NA|TRBV20-1|NA
CSAGRDEQYF
TGCAGTGCCGGTCGGGACGAGCAGTACTTC
>TRBJ2-2|NA|TRBV4-3|NA
CASSQDKNSYTGELFF
TGCGCCAGCAGCCAAGATAAAAACTCATACACCGGGGAGCTGTTTTTT
>TRBJ1-6|TRBD1|TRBV5-1|once
CASSLGTDLSNNSPLHF
TGCGCCAGCAGCCTAGGGACAGATCTTTCGAATAATTCACCCCTCCACTTT
>TRBJ2-5|TRBD2|TRBV28|NA
CASSYGTKTSGVFQETQYF
TGTGCCAGCAGTTACGGGACTAAGACTAGCGGGGTTTTCCAAGAGACCCAGTACTTC
>TRBJ1-1|TRBD1|TRBV4-3|NA
CASSQDSRGQVEAFF
TGCGCCAGCAGCCAAGATAGTAGGGGGCAAGTTGAAGCTTTCTTT
>TRBJ2-1|TRBD1|TRBV6-5|NA
CASSLGQEYNEQFF
TGTGCCAGCAGTTTAGGACAGGAGTACAATGAGCAGTTCTTC
>TRBJ2-7|NA|TRBV27|NA
CASSLSAGWNKYEQYF
TGTGCCAGCAGTTTATCGGCGGGATGGAATAAATACGAGCAGTACTTC
>TRBJ1-1|NA|TRBV12-1|few
CASSSLVTENTEAFF
TGTGCCAGCAGCTCGTTGGTGACTGAGAACACTGAAGCTTTCTTT
>TRBJ2-7|TRBD2|TRBV7-2|NA
CASSFGLADHFSYEQYF
TGTGCCAGCAGCTTCGGGCTAGCGGATCATTTCTCCTACGAGCAGTACTTC
>TRBJ1-4|NA|TRBV27|NA
CASSLTGSNEKLFF
TGTGCCAGCAGTCTTACAGGGAGTAATGAAAAACTGTTTTTT
>TRBJ1-6|NA|TRBV15|NA
CATSRDGLPNSPLHF
TGTGCCACCAGCAGAGATGGACTACCTAATTCACCCCTCCACTTT